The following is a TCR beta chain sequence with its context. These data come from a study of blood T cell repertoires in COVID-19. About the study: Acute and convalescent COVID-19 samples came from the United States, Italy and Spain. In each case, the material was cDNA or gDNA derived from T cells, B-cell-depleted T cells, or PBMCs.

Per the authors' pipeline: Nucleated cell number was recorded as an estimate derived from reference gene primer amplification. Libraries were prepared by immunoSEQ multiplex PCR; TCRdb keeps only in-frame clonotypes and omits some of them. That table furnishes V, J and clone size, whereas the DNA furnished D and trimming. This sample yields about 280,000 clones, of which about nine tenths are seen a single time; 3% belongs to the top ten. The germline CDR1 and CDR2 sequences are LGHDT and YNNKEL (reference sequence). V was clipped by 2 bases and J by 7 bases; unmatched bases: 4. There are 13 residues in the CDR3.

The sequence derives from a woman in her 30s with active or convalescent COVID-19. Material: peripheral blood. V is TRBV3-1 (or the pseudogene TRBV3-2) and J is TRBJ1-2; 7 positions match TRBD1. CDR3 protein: CASSQLQGVGYTF. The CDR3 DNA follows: TGTGCCAGCAGCCAACTTCAGGGGGTTGGCTACACCTTC.